The 3 T cell receptor beta chains below all came from one sample that was sequenced in a study of regulatory T cells in long-lasting Graves disease. The TCR beta library used iRepertoire HTBI primers with Arm-PCR amplification of CDR3. Via MiXCR, TCRdb re-called the multiplex PCR reads, giving one row per CDR3 protein. The table includes 400,000 to 650,000 distinct CDR3 sequences, approximately 16% detected once. Documented time point: newly diagnosed GD, antithyroid drugs for less than 3 months. From PBMCs, RNA was extracted and then used to make the TCR library. These data also formed part of another study, on T cells in Graves' hyperthyroidism and ophthalmopathy.

Sequencing used peripheral blood mononuclear cells (PBMCs), obtained at new diagnosis, from a patient treated with antithyroid drugs. These receptors were taken from a woman aged 40-65 years with Graves disease.

This clonotype was seen more than once but under ten times. The chain is built from TRBV19 and TRBJ1-2; 8 positions match TRBD1. Germline V CDR1 and CDR2: LNHDA, SQIVND (reference sequence). With 5 bases clipped from V and 2 bases from J, the junction kept 7 bases outside the gene matches. The CDR3 is 15 residues long. CDR3 amino acids: CASSFTRTGNYGYTF. The CDR3 DNA is TGTGCCAGTAGTTTCACTCGGACAGGGAACTATGGCTACACCTTC.

This clonotype was seen repeatedly, ten times or more. The chain combines TRBV11-2 with TRBJ1-1; TRBD1 agrees at 9 bases. V lost 5 bases, J lost 4 bases, and 8 bases stayed unmatched. Germline V gene lookup returns CDR1 SGHAT and CDR2 FQNNGV. The CDR3 loop spans 15 amino acids. CDR3 sequence: CASSTTGGAGTEAFF. In DNA form, the CDR3 reads TGTGCCAGCAGCACGACAGGGGGAGCAGGCACTGAAGCTTTCTTT.

This clonotype was picked up a small number of times. The chain employs TRBV20-1 and TRBJ1-4, with D uncertain. CDR1 and CDR2 from the germline V gene are DFQATT and SNEGSKA (reference sequence). This CDR3 region has 11 residues. V lost 2 bases, J lost 7 bases, and 5 bases lay in between. CDR3 nucleotide sequence: TGCAGTGCTAGAAAGGGTGAAAAACTGTTTTTT. This gives the protein CSARKGEKLFF.